Each of the 19 T cell receptor beta chains below was sequenced from the same sample in a study of blood T cell repertoires in COVID-19. Measured with immunoSEQ multiplex PCR; TCRdb has only the in-frame clones, and not every one. The sample consists of some 180,000 clones, roughly 90% of them appearing once. The specimen was peripheral blood. The receptor set was obtained from a man in his sixties or seventies with active or convalescent COVID-19.

V usage is TRBV28 and J usage is TRBJ2-7; no definite D call. The CDR3 extends over 13 amino acids. Trimming took 3 bases from V and 6 from J, leaving 12 bases between them. In germline, CDR1 is MDHEN, CDR2 SYDVKM. CDR3 coding DNA: TGTGCCAGCAGTTTGCTCCGCGGTTCCGAGCAGTACTTC. This codes for CASSLLRGSEQYF.

This chain connects TRBV27 to TRBJ1-2; D is perhaps TRBD1 (5 bases). Per germline, CDR1 MNHEY and CDR2 SMNVEV (reference sequence). The CDR3 totals 14 residues. Trimming cost V 4 bases and J 8 bases, with 17 bases left between them. The CDR3 DNA follows: TGTGCCAGCAGTTCATGGGGGGAGAGGGACGGCTACACCTTC. The encoded protein is CASSSWGERDGYTF.

This sequence joins TRBV10-3 and TRBJ1-1; a weak D match, TRBD1 (6 bases). CDR1 and CDR2 from the germline V gene are ENHRY and SYGVKD. Trimming left V 6 bases short and J 2 bases short, with 13 bases between. The CDR3 has 14 amino acids. The CDR3 bases are TGTGCCATCAGCCACAGGGAAGGAAACACTGAAGCTTTCTTT. Encoded protein: CAISHREGNTEAFF.

V and J are TRBV24-1 and TRBJ2-1; 11 bases agree with TRBD2. There are 18 residues in the CDR3. Germline CDR1 is KGHDR and CDR2 is SFDVKD. After removal of 7 bases from V and 5 bases from J, the junction contained 15 bases not matched to a gene. The CDR3 coding sequence is TGTGCCACCAGCGTTAGCGGGAGGGGAGGATTCCTAGACAATGAGCAGTTCTTC. It encodes CATSVSGRGGFLDNEQFF.

CDR3 region: CASSTQDGSGNTIYF. The CDR3 coding sequence is TGTGCCAGTAGTACACAGGACGGCTCTGGAAACACCATATATTTT. The gene calls are TRBV19 and TRBJ1-3; D may be TRBD1 (5 bases). The CDR3 runs to 15 residues. Trimming took 4 bases from V and 0 from J, leaving 10 bases between them. CDR1 LNHDA and CDR2 SQIVND come from the germline V gene (reference sequence).

This clone was seen a few times. The chain links TRBV28 to TRBJ2-7, with 9 bases lining up with TRBD1. The germline V gene has CDR1 MDHEN and CDR2 SYDVKM. J gave up 1 base and V 6 bases, and 10 bases lay outside the gene matches. The CDR3 is 16 amino acids. Here the CDR3 reads CASSSRWDRESYEQYF. The DNA for the CDR3 is TGTGCCAGCAGCTCACGATGGGACAGGGAATCCTACGAGCAGTACTTC.

The chain couples TRBV27 to TRBJ1-2; D is unresolved. Germline lookup yields CDR1 MNHEY and CDR2 SMNVEV (reference sequence). The CDR3 loop spans 14 amino acids. Trimming took 5 bases from V and 7 from J, leaving 17 bases between them. The CDR3 DNA sequence: TGTGCCAGCAGTCCCCGGGAGCTCGTCGCTGGCTACACCTTC. Its protein is CASSPRELVAGYTF.

The rearrangement uses TRBV2 and TRBJ1-1; 7 bases match TRBD1. Germline V lookup: CDR1 SNHLY, CDR2 FYNNEI. This CDR3 contains 15 residues. The V and J ends lost 6 bases and 4 bases, in that order; junction bases with no gene match: 11. CDR3 nucleotide sequence: TGTGCCAGCAGCAATAGGGGACAGCGGGCCACTGAAGCTTTCTTT. The encoded protein is CASSNRGQRATEAFF.

In its sample, this clone was seen once. The rearrangement links TRBV7-8 to TRBJ2-3; the match to TRBD2 covers 12 bases. Germline values: CDR1 SGHVS, CDR2 FQNEAQ. Unmatched junction bases numbered 8, after V lost 5 bases and J lost 2 bases. The CDR3 loop spans 17 amino acids. The CDR3 nucleotides are TGTGCCAGCAGCCACAGGACTAGCGGGACCTACACAGATACGCAGTATTTT. It codes for CASSHRTSGTYTDTQYF.

The V and J genes are TRBV20-1 and TRBJ2-5, with TRBD2 as a possible D gene (6 bases). Per the germline V gene, CDR1 is DFQATT and CDR2 is SNEGSKA (reference sequence). The ends were cut back, 6 bases at V and 7 bases at J, with 12 bases in the middle. This CDR3 region has 11 residues. CDR3 nucleotide sequence: TGCAGTGCCGGAGAGCGGGCGACCCAGTACTTC. This gives the protein CSAGERATQYF.

The chain recombines TRBV6-2 or TRBV6-3 with TRBJ1-3; D gene ambiguous. The CDR3 is 15 amino acids. CDR1 MNHEY and CDR2 SVGEGT come from the germline V gene. V lost 4 bases to trimming and J lost 0 bases, with 10 bases between them. CDR3 protein: CASSSLGVSGNTIYF. DNA for the CDR3: TGTGCCAGCAGTTCCCTCGGAGTCTCTGGAAACACCATATATTTT.

There are a few counts of this clone. The V call is TRBV6-2 or TRBV6-3, the J call TRBJ2-7; D is possibly TRBD2 (7 bases). The germline V gene has CDR1 MNHEY and CDR2 SVGEGT. The length of the CDR3 is 16 residues. V was cut by 2 bases and J by 3 bases, with 17 bases left in between. Here the CDR3 reads CASSYPRGGLFYEQYF. DNA of the CDR3: TGTGCCAGCAGTTACCCCCGCGGGGGCCTTTTCTACGAGCAGTACTTC.

The chain joins TRBV6-1 to TRBJ1-2; D perhaps matches TRBD1 (5 bases). Trimming removed 1 base at V and 8 bases at J, with 8 bases between. This CDR3 has 12 amino acids. Germline V CDR1 and CDR2: MNHNS, SASEGT. CDR3 residues: CASSEVGRGYTF. The CDR3 DNA sequence: TGTGCCAGCAGTGAAGTGGGGCGAGGCTACACCTTC.

The chain combines TRBV7-9 with TRBJ2-5; TRBD2 matches 12 bases. Germline CDR1 and CDR2: SEHNR and FQNEAQ (reference sequence). Unmatched junction bases numbered 8, after V lost 4 bases and J lost 2 bases. CDR3 length: 17 amino acids. In nucleotides, the CDR3 is TGTGCCAGCAGCTGGGGACTAGCGGGTACGAATCAAGAGACCCAGTACTTC. It encodes CASSWGLAGTNQETQYF. Supplemented by reference TRBV7-9 and TRBJ2-5, the full variable domain reads DTGVSQNPRHKITKRGQNVTFRCDPISEHNRLYWYRQTLGQGPEFLTYFQNEAQLEKSRLLSDRFSAERPKGSFSTLEIQRTEQGDSAMYLCASSWGLAGTNQETQYFGPGTRLLVL.

The chain links TRBV9 to TRBJ2-5, with D hard to call. The CDR3 covers 16 residues. Trimming shortened V by 3 bases and J by 1 base, and 16 bases separated the two germline ends. Germline CDR1 and CDR2: SGDLS and YYNGEE. This CDR3 is CASSAWARLGQETQYF. The CDR3 DNA is TGTGCCAGCAGCGCCTGGGCCCGCTTGGGCCAAGAGACCCAGTACTTC.

The chain couples TRBV27 to TRBJ2-1; 10 nucleotides align to TRBD2. Germline CDR1 is MNHEY and CDR2 is SMNVEV (reference sequence). With 6 bases clipped from V and 0 bases from J, the junction kept 5 bases outside the gene matches. The CDR3 contains 16 residues. The CDR3 DNA reads TGTGCCAGCAGCCGGACTAGCGGAAGCTCCTACAATGAGCAGTTCTTC. Translated: CASSRTSGSSYNEQFF.

The gene calls are TRBV20-1 and TRBJ1-3; D is unclear. Germline V gene data show CDR1 as DFQATT and CDR2 as SNEGSKA (reference sequence). The CDR3 has 13 amino acids. The V end was cut by 3 bases, the J end by 8 bases, with 14 bases between. The CDR3: CSASSGGLDTIYF. The CDR3 region has the DNA TGCAGTGCTAGTTCCGGAGGGTTAGACACCATATATTTT.

J is TRBJ2-2 and V is TRBV5-4; possibly TRBD1 for D (6 bases). V was clipped by 3 bases and J by 1 base, with 13 bases between them. The CDR3 contains 16 residues. In germline, CDR1 is SGHNT, CDR2 YYREEE (reference sequence). CDR3 loop: CASSSDGTLNTGELFF. The CDR3 bases are TGTGCCAGCAGCTCGGACGGGACATTGAACACCGGGGAGCTGTTTTTT.

V and J are TRBV19 and TRBJ2-7; 8 bases match TRBD2. This CDR3 contains 15 residues. The trim removed 4 bases at V and 2 bases at J, leaving 7 bases unmatched. The germline V gene has CDR1 LNHDA and CDR2 SQIVND (reference sequence). The DNA of the CDR3 is TGTGCCAGTAGTACCGGACTAGCCGGTCCCTACGAGCAGTACTTC. This sequence encodes CASSTGLAGPYEQYF. The whole variable domain, remainder taken from reference TRBV19 and TRBJ2-7, is DGGITQSPKYLFRKEGQNVTLSCEQNLNHDAMYWYRQDPGQGLRLIYYSQIVNDFQKGDIAEGYSVSREKKESFPLTVTSAQKNPTAFYLCASSTGLAGPYEQYFGPGTRLTVT.